This entry describes one T cell receptor beta chain. Per the germline V gene, CDR1 is WNHNN and CDR2 is SYGVQD (reference sequence). The CDR3 length is 16 residues. Trimming cost V 0 bases and J 7 bases; bases outside gene matches: 4. The entry originates in a study of shared clonotypes between healthy human individuals. Across several immunoSEQ plates, the genomic DNA of each subset was split evenly. Using immunoSEQ multiplex PCR, the repertoire was profiled, and TCRdb retains in-frame clones only, with some absent. The profile shows 2 million to 3 million clones, 90% to 95% of them singletons. Sequenced input: naive CD4+ T cells from PBMCs. The subset denotes: CD45RA+ positively selected. This clonotype originated in a man younger than 35 in good health. Some clones in this sample may be carry-over from other donors' samples. The chain combines TRBV10-1 with TRBJ2-1; 12 bases are a match to TRBD2. The CDR3 DNA is TGCGCCAGCAGTGAGTCGACTAGCGGGAGAAGGAATGAGCAGTTCTTC. Translated, it gives CASSESTSGRRNEQFF.